These 32 T cell receptor beta chains came from one sample sequenced in a study of identical twins. TCRdb independently ran MiXCR on the 5' RACE reads; one entry per CDR3 protein. The table has approximately 1.8 million distinct CDR3 sequences, under 35% seen once. The specimen sequenced was cord blood. These receptors all come from a newborn girl in good health.

Comment on this clonotype: Germline is not matched at one junction end, which may reflect a read error. The V call is TRBV12-3 or TRBV12-4, the J call TRBJ2-1; D is unclear. This CDR3 is built from 13 residues. The chain's CDR3 is CAGSFPSYNEQFF. The CDR3 nucleotides are TGTGCCGGCAGTTTTCCATCTTACAATGAGCAGTTCTTC.

This clonotype was detected only a few times. The rearrangement uses TRBV20-1 and TRBJ1-2, with TRBD1 matching over 9 bases. The CDR3 loop spans 15 amino acids. V was pared by 2 bases and J by 2 bases, with 6 bases of the junction left unmatched. From germline, CDR1 is DFQATT and CDR2 SNEGSKA (reference sequence). Here the CDR3 reads CSARPNRGQNYGYTF. As DNA, the CDR3 is TGCAGTGCTAGACCCAACAGGGGGCAGAACTATGGCTACACCTTC.

This clonotype was observed a few times. The chain couples TRBV4-2 to TRBJ1-2, with D tentatively TRBD1 (5 bases). The CDR3 loop spans 16 amino acids. Looked up from germline, CDR1 is LGHNA and CDR2 is YNFKEQ. Trimming removed 0 bases from V and 0 bases from J, with 11 bases in between. For the CDR3, the DNA is TGTGCCAGCAGCCAAGATGGAACAGGCCCTAACTATGGCTACACCTTC. Translating gives CASSQDGTGPNYGYTF.

V is TRBV15 and J is TRBJ1-1, with unresolved D. Looked up from germline, CDR1 is LNHNV and CDR2 is YYDKDF (reference sequence). The CDR3 length is 13 residues. The V end lost 9 bases, the J end lost 3 bases, and 14 bases lay between the germline ends. The CDR3 here is CATRARLDTEAFF. The CDR3 DNA is TGTGCCACTAGGGCCAGGCTAGACACTGAAGCTTTCTTT.

The V call is TRBV20-1, the J call TRBJ2-1, with 9 bases that match TRBD1. This CDR3 region has 18 residues. J lost 1 base, V lost 0 bases, and 10 bases had no gene match. Germline CDR1 DFQATT, CDR2 SNEGSKA (reference sequence). The chain's CDR3 is CSARETGGHSGSYNEQFF. In DNA, the CDR3 is TGCAGTGCTAGAGAGACAGGGGGGCACTCCGGGTCCTACAATGAGCAGTTCTTC.

There are a few counts of this clonotype. The chain employs TRBV20-1 and TRBJ2-3; D perhaps matches TRBD2 (5 bases). The CDR3 runs to 12 residues. Trimming removed 5 bases from V and 4 bases from J, with 10 bases in between. CDR1 and CDR2 from the germline V gene are DFQATT and SNEGSKA (reference sequence). CDR3 region: CSAPSSADTQYF. The CDR3 nucleotides are TGCAGTGCTCCTAGCAGCGCAGATACGCAGTATTTT.

In this sample, this clonotype turned up many times. The chain has TRBV29-1 and TRBJ1-2; D unclear. CDR3 length equals 12 residues. The V and J ends lost 5 bases and 2 bases respectively, with 9 bases between them. Germline loops: CDR1 SQVTM, CDR2 ANQGSEA. CDR3 sequence reads: CSVLVQNYGYTF. CDR3 in DNA: TGCAGCGTTTTAGTACAAAACTATGGCTACACCTTC.

The CDR3 spells CASSPRLVTNEKLFF. For the CDR3, the DNA is TGTGCCAGCAGTCCTAGGCTGGTAACTAATGAAAAACTGTTTTTT. The rearrangement links TRBV25-1 to TRBJ1-4; D remains ambiguous. The CDR3 has 15 amino acids. Germline lookup yields CDR1 MGHDK and CDR2 SYGVNS. Trimming took 5 bases from V and 1 from J, leaving 11 bases between them.

This clonotype was observed at least ten times. V and J are TRBV6-5 and TRBJ2-7, with 7 nucleotides matching TRBD1. The CDR3 length is 15 residues. The V segment lost 6 bases and the J segment 5 bases; nucleotides outside the gene matches: 13. Looked up from germline, CDR1 is MNHEY and CDR2 is SVGAGI. The CDR3 bases are TGTGCCAGCAGCCCAGGACAGGCCCCAGAACACGAGCAGTACTTC. Its protein product is CASSPGQAPEHEQYF.

As for this clonotype: The junction does not match germline at one end; this may be a read error. The chain couples TRBV15 to TRBJ2-1; 12 nucleotides agree with TRBD2. Germline assignment: CDR1 LNHNV and CDR2 YYDKDF (reference sequence). The CDR3 is 15 residues long. For the CDR3, the DNA is TGTGCCACCAGCCCGACTAGCGGGAGTTACAATGTGCAGTTCTTC. Translating it yields CATSPTSGSYNVQFF. The whole variable domain, filled in from reference TRBV15 and TRBJ2-1, reads DAMVIQNPRYQVTQFGKPVTLSCSQTLNHNVMYWYQQKSSQAPKLLFHYYDKDFNNEADTPDNFQSRRPNTSFCFLDIRSPGLGDTAMYLCATSPTSGSYNVQFFGPGTRLTVL.

This clonotype has a handful of counts. The chain has TRBV5-1 and TRBJ1-1, with 8 bases matching TRBD1. Germline V lookup: CDR1 SGHRS, CDR2 YFSETQ. V dropped 3 bases and J dropped 3; count of bases not matched to a gene: 7. The CDR3 contains 15 residues. The CDR3 sequence: CASSYRTGTDTEAFF. The CDR3 coding sequence is TGCGCCAGCAGCTACAGGACAGGGACGGACACTGAAGCTTTCTTT.

This clonotype was detected once. Written as DNA, the CDR3 is TGTGCCAGCAGCTTGTCCCGGGAGAATGAGCAGTTCTTC. This sequence encodes CASSLSRENEQFF. V is TRBV7-2 and J is TRBJ2-1; D perhaps matches TRBD2 (6 bases). Per the germline V gene, CDR1 is SGHTA and CDR2 is FQGNSA. The CDR3 has 13 amino acids. V was clipped by 3 bases and J by 7 bases, with 10 bases between them. The full variable domain, rest sourced from reference TRBV7-2 and TRBJ2-1, is GAGVSQSPSNKVTEKGKDVELRCDPISGHTALYWYRQSLGQGLEFLIYFQGNSAPDKSGLPSDRFSAERTGGSVSTLTIQRTQQEDSAVYLCASSLSRENEQFFGPGTRLTVL.

The chain links TRBV2 to TRBJ2-3; possibly TRBD1 for D (6 bases). The germline V gene encodes CDR1 SNHLY and CDR2 FYNNEI. V was cut by 8 bases and J by 1 base, with 22 bases left in between. CDR3 size: 17 residues. As DNA, the CDR3 is TGTGCCAGCGACGACGAGAACAGGGCGTGGGGCACAGATACGCAGTATTTT. Protein sequence: CASDDENRAWGTDTQYF. Variable domain in full (rest from reference TRBV2 and TRBJ2-3): EPEVTQTPSHQVTQMGQEVILRCVPISNHLYFYWYRQILGQKVEFLVSFYNNEISEKSEIFDDQFSVERPDGSNFTLKIRSTKLEDSAMYFCASDDENRAWGTDTQYFGPGTRLTVL.

The rearrangement joins TRBV18 to TRBJ1-5; D perhaps matches TRBD1 (5 bases). Per the germline V gene, CDR1 is KGHSH and CDR2 is LQKENI. With 4 bases removed from V and 9 bases from J, the gap between germline ends came to 16 bases. The CDR3 spans 14 residues. This CDR3 reads CASSLSGYTGPQHF. The CDR3 DNA is TGTGCCAGCTCACTATCAGGGTACACCGGGCCCCAGCATTTT.

This clonotype has only a few counts. V and J are TRBV29-1 and TRBJ1-4; 9 bases line up with TRBD1. Trimming cost V 6 bases and J 8 bases; bases outside gene matches: 4. CDR1 SQVTM and CDR2 ANQGSEA come from the germline V gene. The CDR3 sequence is 12 residues long. CDR3 coding DNA: TGCAGCGTGGGGACAGGGAGGGAAAAACTGTTTTTT. Its translation: CSVGTGREKLFF.

This clonotype was found a few times. This chain uses TRBV28 with TRBJ2-7; TRBD1 matches 10 bases. CDR3 length: 16 residues. Germline V gene sequence: CDR1 MDHEN, CDR2 SYDVKM. The V segment lost 6 bases and the J segment 5 bases; nucleotides outside the gene matches: 13. CDR3 in amino acids: CASRRELTGGLNEQYF. CDR3 coding DNA: TGTGCCAGCAGAAGGGAATTGACAGGGGGCTTGAACGAGCAGTACTTC. Full variable domain (missing parts from reference TRBV28 and TRBJ2-7): DVKVTQSSRYLVKRTGEKVFLECVQDMDHENMFWYRQDPGLGLRLIYFSYDVKMKEKGDIPEGYSVSREKKERFSLILESASTNQTSMYLCASRRELTGGLNEQYFGPGTRLTVT.

The table lists this clonotype with many counts. The chain uses TRBV5-1 and TRBJ2-3, with 7 bases matching TRBD2. The V gene's germline CDR1 is SGHRS and CDR2 YFSETQ. This CDR3 has 14 amino acids. With V trimmed by 4 bases and J by 4 bases, 6 bases remained unmatched. Here the CDR3 DNA reads TGCGCCAGCAGCCCCCGACTAGCTTCAGATACGCAGTATTTT. It specifies CASSPRLASDTQYF. The variable domain in full, with the rest retrieved from reference TRBV5-1 and TRBJ2-3, is KAGVTQTPRYLIKTRGQQVTLSCSPISGHRSVSWYQQTPGQGLQFLFEYFSETQRNKGNFPGRFSGRQFSNSRSEMNVSTLELGDSALYLCASSPRLASDTQYFGPGTRLTVL.

This clonotype appeared a few times. The chain recombines TRBV5-1 with TRBJ2-4; 8 positions match TRBD2. The DNA end is a closer match to TRBJ2-7, so the J assignment may be wrong. Germline V lookup: CDR1 SGHRS, CDR2 YFSETQ. The CDR3 runs 15 residues. CDR3 DNA: TGCGCCAGCAGCTCGGCGGCTAGCGGGTACTACGAGCAGTACTTC. Its translation is CASSSAASGYYEQYF.

At least ten counts were recorded for this clonotype. The chain is built from TRBV29-1 and TRBJ2-3, with D tentatively TRBD2 (6 bases). The germline gives CDR1 SQVTM, CDR2 ANQGSEA. V lost 6 bases and J 0 bases, leaving 13 bases between the germline ends. The length of the CDR3 is 14 residues. The CDR3 here is CSVEGRLSTDTQYF. The DNA of the CDR3 is TGCAGCGTGGAGGGGAGGCTTAGCACAGATACGCAGTATTTT.

This clonotype was detected many times. J is TRBJ2-7 and V is TRBV28, with TRBD1 as a possible D gene (6 bases). This CDR3 spans 15 amino acids. The germline V gene encodes CDR1 MDHEN and CDR2 SYDVKM. V was pared by 3 bases and J by 0 bases, with 12 bases between. DNA for the CDR3: TGTGCCAGCAGTTTCAGGGGCTCTTCCTCCTACGAGCAGTACTTC. Amino acid sequence: CASSFRGSSSYEQYF.

The chain couples TRBV20-1 to TRBJ2-3; D call uncertain. Per germline, CDR1 DFQATT and CDR2 SNEGSKA (reference sequence). CDR3 length: 11 amino acids. The CDR3 bases are TGCAGGCCTGGAAGCACAGATACGCAGTATTTT. Residues: CRPGSTDTQYF.

There are a few counts of this clonotype. The CDR3 protein is CASSVGQGSPLHF. CDR3 DNA sequence: TGTGCCAGCAGCGTAGGACAGGGTTCACCCCTCCACTTT. This rearrangement joins TRBV9 to TRBJ1-6, with TRBD1 matching over 7 bases. V dropped 0 bases and J dropped 9; count of bases not matched to a gene: 0. Germline CDR1 reads SGDLS; CDR2 reads YYNGEE. The CDR3 totals 13 residues.

This chain links TRBV10-3 with TRBJ2-5; 10 bases agree with TRBD2. The CDR3 totals 15 residues. CDR1 and CDR2 from the germline V gene are ENHRY and SYGVKD. The V gene end was trimmed by 4 bases and the J gene end by 11 bases; junction bases not matched to a gene: 13. The CDR3 sequence: CAISVAGGTSSEQYF. In DNA form, the CDR3 reads TGTGCCATCAGTGTAGCGGGAGGCACCTCCAGTGAGCAGTACTTC.

In this sample, this clonotype turned up many times. This chain joins TRBV4-2 and TRBJ2-4, with 7 bases lining up with TRBD1. Germline V CDR1 and CDR2: LGHNA, YNFKEQ. This CDR3 is built from 15 residues. J was trimmed by 4 bases and V by 0 bases; bases with no gene match: 3. The CDR3 region has the DNA TGTGCCAGCAGCCAAGATGCACAGGGGAAAAACATTCAGTACTTC. It encodes CASSQDAQGKNIQYF.

This clonotype was observed a few times. DNA for the CDR3: TGCAGTGCGGGCCTACAACAGGGGGCGAGAGGCTACACCTTC. This encodes CSAGLQQGARGYTF. The chain recombines TRBV20-1 with TRBJ1-2, with TRBD1 matching 9 bases. The CDR3 has 14 residues. The germline V gene encodes CDR1 DFQATT and CDR2 SNEGSKA (reference sequence). After removal of 6 bases from V and 8 bases from J, the junction contained 13 bases not matched to a gene.

To note about this clonotype: This clone may be a read error of a much larger clone one base away. The chain recombines TRBV12-3 or TRBV12-4 with TRBJ1-4, with a tentative D call TRBD1 (6 bases). The V and J ends lost 8 bases and 3 bases respectively, with 13 bases between them. CDR3 length: 14 amino acids. CDR3 sequence (DNA): TGTGCCAGCGGGTCAACAGGGCCTAATGAAAAACTGTTTTTT. It encodes CASGSTGPNEKLFF.

The table lists this clonotype with a few counts. The chain couples TRBV28 to TRBJ2-7; D call uncertain. The CDR3 spans 14 residues. Looked up from germline, CDR1 is MDHEN and CDR2 is SYDVKM. V lost 4 bases to trimming and J lost 4 bases, with 14 bases between them. CDR3 sequence reads: CASSSTSTVYEQYF. CDR3 nucleotide sequence: TGTGCCAGCAGTTCGACGTCGACGGTTTACGAGCAGTACTTC. The whole variable domain, filled in from reference TRBV28 and TRBJ2-7, reads DVKVTQSSRYLVKRTGEKVFLECVQDMDHENMFWYRQDPGLGLRLIYFSYDVKMKEKGDIPEGYSVSREKKERFSLILESASTNQTSMYLCASSSTSTVYEQYFGPGTRLTVT.

V gene TRBV29-1 combines with J gene TRBJ2-7, with 7 bases that match TRBD1. There are 16 residues in the CDR3. The J segment lost 7 bases and the V segment lost 5 bases, leaving 20 bases of the junction unmatched. Germline V gene lookup returns CDR1 SQVTM and CDR2 ANQGSEA. In DNA, the CDR3 is TGCAGCGTTACGGAGGTTCCGGGACAGCGATACAATGAGCAGTACTTC. It codes for CSVTEVPGQRYNEQYF.

The chain links TRBV6-5 to TRBJ1-1; D remains ambiguous. This CDR3 is 15 amino acids long. With 6 bases removed from V and 4 bases from J, the gap between germline ends came to 18 bases. Germline V lookup: CDR1 MNHEY, CDR2 SVGAGI. As DNA, the CDR3 is TGTGCCAGCAGCCGACCGAACCTCCCTCCCACTGAAGCTTTCTTT. Its protein is CASSRPNLPPTEAFF.

This chain connects TRBV27 to TRBJ2-4; 7 bases are shared with TRBD2. The V gene's germline CDR1 is MNHEY and CDR2 SMNVEV (reference sequence). With V trimmed by 4 bases and J by 7 bases, 4 bases remained unmatched. The CDR3 covers 13 residues. CDR3 region: CASSSAGRNIQYF. CDR3 sequence (DNA): TGTGCCAGCAGTTCAGCGGGACGGAACATTCAGTACTTC.

This chain uses TRBV5-1 with TRBJ1-1, with 11 bases that match TRBD1. The CDR3 consists of 16 residues. Losses at the gene ends were 0 bases for V and 5 bases for J; bases not matched to a gene: 6. The germline V gene encodes CDR1 SGHRS and CDR2 YFSETQ. The CDR3 sequence: CASSLDGTGGRTEAFF. For the CDR3, the DNA is TGCGCCAGCAGCTTGGACGGGACAGGGGGTAGAACTGAAGCTTTCTTT.

The chain uses TRBV20-1 and TRBJ2-1; no clear D. CDR3 length: 12 amino acids. Per germline, CDR1 DFQATT and CDR2 SNEGSKA (reference sequence). Between the trimmed V and J ends, which lost 6 bases and 12 bases, there was a span of 18 bases. DNA of the CDR3: TGCAGTGCCAGCGACCGGACCCCCCGGCAGTTCTTC. This sequence encodes CSASDRTPRQFF.